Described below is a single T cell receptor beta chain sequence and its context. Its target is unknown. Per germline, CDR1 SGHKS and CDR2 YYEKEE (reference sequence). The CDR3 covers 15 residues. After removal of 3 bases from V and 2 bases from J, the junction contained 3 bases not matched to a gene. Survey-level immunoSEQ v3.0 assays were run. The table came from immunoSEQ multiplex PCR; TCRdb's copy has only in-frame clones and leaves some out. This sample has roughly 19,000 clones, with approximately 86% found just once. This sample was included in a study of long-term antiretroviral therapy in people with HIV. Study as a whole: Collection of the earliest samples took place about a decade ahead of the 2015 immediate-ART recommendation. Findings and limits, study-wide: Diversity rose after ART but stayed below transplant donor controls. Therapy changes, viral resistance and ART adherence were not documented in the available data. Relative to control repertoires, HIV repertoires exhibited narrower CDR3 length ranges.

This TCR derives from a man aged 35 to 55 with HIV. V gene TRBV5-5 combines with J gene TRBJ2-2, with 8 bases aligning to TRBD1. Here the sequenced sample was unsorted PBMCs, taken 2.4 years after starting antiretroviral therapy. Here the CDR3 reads CASSSTGVNTGELFF. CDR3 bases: TGTGCCAGCAGCTCGACAGGGGTAAACACCGGGGAGCTGTTTTTT.